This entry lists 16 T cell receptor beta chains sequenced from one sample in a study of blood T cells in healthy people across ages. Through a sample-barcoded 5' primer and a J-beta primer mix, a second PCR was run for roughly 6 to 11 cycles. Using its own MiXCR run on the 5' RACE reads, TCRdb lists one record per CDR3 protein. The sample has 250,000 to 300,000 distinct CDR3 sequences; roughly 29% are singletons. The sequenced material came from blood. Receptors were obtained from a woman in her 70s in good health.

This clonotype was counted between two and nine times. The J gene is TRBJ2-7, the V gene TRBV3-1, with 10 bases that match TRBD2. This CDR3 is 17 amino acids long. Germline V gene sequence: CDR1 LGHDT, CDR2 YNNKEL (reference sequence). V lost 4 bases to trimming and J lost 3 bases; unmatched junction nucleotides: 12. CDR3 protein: CASSPGLAAEGFYEQYF. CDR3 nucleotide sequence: TGTGCCAGCAGCCCAGGACTAGCGGCAGAAGGATTCTACGAGCAGTACTTC.

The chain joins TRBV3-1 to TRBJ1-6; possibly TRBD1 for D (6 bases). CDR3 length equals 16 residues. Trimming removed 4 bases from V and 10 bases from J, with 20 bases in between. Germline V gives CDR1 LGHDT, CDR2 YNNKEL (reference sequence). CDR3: CASSLQTQGGRSPLHF. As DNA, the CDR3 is TGTGCCAGCAGCCTTCAAACACAGGGTGGTAGATCACCCCTCCACTTT. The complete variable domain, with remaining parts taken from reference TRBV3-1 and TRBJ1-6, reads DTAVSQTPKYLVTQMGNDKSIKCEQNLGHDTMYWYKQDSKKFLKIMFSYNNKELIINETVPNRFSPKSPDKAHLNLHINSLELGDSAVYFCASSLQTQGGRSPLHFGNGTRLTVT.

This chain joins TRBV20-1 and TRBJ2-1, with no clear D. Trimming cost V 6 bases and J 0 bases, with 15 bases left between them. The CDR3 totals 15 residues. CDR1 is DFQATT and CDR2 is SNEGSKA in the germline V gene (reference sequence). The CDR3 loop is CSAPKDPSSYNEQFF. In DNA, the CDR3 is TGCAGTGCCCCAAAGGACCCGAGCTCCTACAATGAGCAGTTCTTC.

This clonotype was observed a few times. CDR3 nucleotides: TGTGCCAGCAGTGGTGGATATGGCTACACCTTC. Translated, it gives CASSGGYGYTF. The chain joins TRBV27 to TRBJ1-2, with D hard to call. The CDR3 totals 11 residues. Germline assignment: CDR1 MNHEY and CDR2 SMNVEV (reference sequence). Trimming cost V 5 bases and J 5 bases, with 6 bases left between them.

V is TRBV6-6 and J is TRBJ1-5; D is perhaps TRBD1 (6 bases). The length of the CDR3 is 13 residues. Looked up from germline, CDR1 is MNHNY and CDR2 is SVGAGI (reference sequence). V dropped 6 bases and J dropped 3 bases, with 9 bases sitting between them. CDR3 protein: CASSYRDNQPQHF. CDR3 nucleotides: TGTGCCAGCAGCTACAGGGACAATCAGCCCCAGCATTTT.

The CDR3 reads CASKGTLNTGELFF. CDR3 coding DNA: TGTGCCAGCAAGGGGACTCTGAACACCGGGGAGCTGTTTTTT. The chain links TRBV2 to TRBJ2-2; perhaps TRBD2 as D (6 bases). The CDR3 loop spans 14 amino acids. Germline assignment: CDR1 SNHLY and CDR2 FYNNEI. Trimming took off 7 bases at V and 1 base at J, with 10 bases between the two ends.

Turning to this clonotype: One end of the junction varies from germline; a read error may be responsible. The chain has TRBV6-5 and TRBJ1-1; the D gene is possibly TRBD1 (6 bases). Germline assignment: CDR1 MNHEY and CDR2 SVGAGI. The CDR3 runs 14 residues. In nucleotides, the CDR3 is TGTTCCAGCAGTTACCAGAGGGGGGACACTGAAGCTTTCTTT. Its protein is CSSSYQRGDTEAFF.

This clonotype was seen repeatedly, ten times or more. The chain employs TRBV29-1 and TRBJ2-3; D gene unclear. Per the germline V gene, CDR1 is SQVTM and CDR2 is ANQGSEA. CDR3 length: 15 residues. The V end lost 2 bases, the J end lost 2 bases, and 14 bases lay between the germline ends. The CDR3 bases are TGCAGCGTTGAACTCGCCATTTCAATCACAGATACGCAGTATTTT. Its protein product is CSVELAISITDTQYF.

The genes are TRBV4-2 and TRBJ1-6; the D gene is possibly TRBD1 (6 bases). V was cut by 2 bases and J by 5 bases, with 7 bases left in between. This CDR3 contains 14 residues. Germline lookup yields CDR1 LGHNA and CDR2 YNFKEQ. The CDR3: CASSQRTDNSPLHF. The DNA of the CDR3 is TGTGCCAGCAGCCAACGGACAGATAATTCACCCCTCCACTTT.

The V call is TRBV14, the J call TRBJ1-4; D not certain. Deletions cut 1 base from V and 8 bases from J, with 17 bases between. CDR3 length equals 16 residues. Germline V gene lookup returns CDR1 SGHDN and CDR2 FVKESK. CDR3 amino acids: CASSQGVKGVREKLFF. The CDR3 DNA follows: TGTGCCAGCAGCCAAGGGGTAAAGGGCGTCCGCGAAAAACTGTTTTTT.

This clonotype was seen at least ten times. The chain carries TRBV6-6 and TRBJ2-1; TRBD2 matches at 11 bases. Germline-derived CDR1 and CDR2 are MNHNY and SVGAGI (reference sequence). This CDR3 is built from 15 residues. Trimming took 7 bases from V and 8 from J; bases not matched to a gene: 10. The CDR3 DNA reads TGTGCCAGCATTCCCGGACTAGCGGGTCTTTATGAGCAGTTCTTC. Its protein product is CASIPGLAGLYEQFF.

CDR3 sequence: CASSAQGRSGADTQYF. The CDR3 DNA is TGCGCCAGCAGCGCGCAGGGAAGGAGTGGGGCAGATACGCAGTATTTT. The V and J genes are TRBV4-3 and TRBJ2-3; maybe TRBD1 (5 bases). The germline V and J ends were trimmed by 5 bases and 4 bases, with 19 bases remaining between them. The CDR3 runs 16 residues. Germline V CDR1 and CDR2: LGHNA, YSLEER.

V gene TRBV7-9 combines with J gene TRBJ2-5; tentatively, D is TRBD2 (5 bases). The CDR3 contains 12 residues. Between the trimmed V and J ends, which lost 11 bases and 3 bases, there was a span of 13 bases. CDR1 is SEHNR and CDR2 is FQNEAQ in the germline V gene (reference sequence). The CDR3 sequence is CAGSGMKETQYF. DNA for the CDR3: TGTGCCGGGTCGGGAATGAAAGAGACCCAGTACTTC.

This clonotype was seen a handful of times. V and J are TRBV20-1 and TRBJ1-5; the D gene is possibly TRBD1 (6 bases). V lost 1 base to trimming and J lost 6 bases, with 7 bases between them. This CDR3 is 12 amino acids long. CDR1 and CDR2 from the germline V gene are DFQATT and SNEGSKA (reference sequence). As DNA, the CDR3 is TGCAGTGCTAGAGTAGGGGGTCAGCCCCAGCATTTT. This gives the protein CSARVGGQPQHF.

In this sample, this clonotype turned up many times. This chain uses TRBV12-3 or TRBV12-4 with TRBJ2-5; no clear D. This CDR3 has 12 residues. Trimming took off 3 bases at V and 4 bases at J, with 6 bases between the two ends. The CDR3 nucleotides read TGTGCCAGCAGTTTCCTCGGAGAGACCCAGTACTTC. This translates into CASSFLGETQYF.

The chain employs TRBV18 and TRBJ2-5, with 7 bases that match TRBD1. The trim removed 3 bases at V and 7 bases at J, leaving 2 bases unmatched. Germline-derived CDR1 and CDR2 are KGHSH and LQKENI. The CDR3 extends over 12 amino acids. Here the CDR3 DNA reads TGTGCCAGCTCACCGAGACAGGGGACCCAGTACTTC. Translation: CASSPRQGTQYF.